The 27 T cell receptor beta chains given below trace back to one sample, sequenced in a study of blood T cells in healthy people across ages. A second about 7 to 12 cycle PCR used barcoded and J-beta primers. TCRdb itself ran the 5' RACE reads through MiXCR, one entry per CDR3 protein. This table holds around 1,500,000 distinct CDR3 sequences, approximately 30% found once. Sequences were obtained from blood. The receptors were gathered from a woman aged 25 to 39 in good health.

This clonotype was counted a few times. This chain links TRBV7-2 with TRBJ2-7; D perhaps matches TRBD2 (5 bases). The CDR3 totals 15 residues. Per germline, CDR1 SGHTA and CDR2 FQGNSA. V was pared by 0 bases and J by 4 bases, with 13 bases between. CDR3 coding DNA: TGTGCCAGCAGCTTAGCGCGGGCCCGGTGGTACGAGCAGTACTTC. Encoded protein: CASSLARARWYEQYF. Filled out from reference TRBV7-2 and TRBJ2-7, the complete variable domain reads GAGVSQSPSNKVTEKGKDVELRCDPISGHTALYWYRQSLGQGLEFLIYFQGNSAPDKSGLPSDRFSAERTGGSVSTLTIQRTQQEDSAVYLCASSLARARWYEQYFGPGTRLTVT.

The table lists this clonotype with a few counts. V gene TRBV2 combines with J gene TRBJ2-1; TRBD2 is a possible D gene (6 bases). Trimming took off 7 bases at V and 4 bases at J, with 11 bases between the two ends. This CDR3 region has 13 residues. Germline loops: CDR1 SNHLY, CDR2 FYNNEI. DNA for the CDR3: TGTGCCAGCACCATGGGACTGTACAATGAGCAGTTCTTC. This encodes CASTMGLYNEQFF.

The table lists this clonotype with a few counts. This sequence joins TRBV29-1 and TRBJ2-1; 7 bases agree with TRBD2. From germline, CDR1 is SQVTM and CDR2 ANQGSEA. Losses at the gene ends were 5 bases for V and 4 bases for J; bases not matched to a gene: 11. The CDR3 runs to 15 residues. The CDR3 bases are TGCAGCGTTCCCCCTGGGGGGGGATCTTACAATGAGCAGTTCTTC. Its translation is CSVPPGGGSYNEQFF.

This clonotype was detected ten times or more. This sequence joins TRBV20-1 and TRBJ2-5; D might be TRBD1 or TRBD2, each matching 5 bases. The germline V gene has CDR1 DFQATT and CDR2 SNEGSKA (reference sequence). There are 15 residues in the CDR3. Trimming removed 0 bases from V and 4 bases from J, with 15 bases in between. The CDR3 region is CSARDFRGPAETQYF. The CDR3 DNA reads TGCAGTGCTAGAGATTTTAGGGGACCAGCAGAGACCCAGTACTTC.

The table lists this clonotype with a few counts. CDR3 nucleotide sequence: TGTGCCAGCAACTTAGCGGGGGTGGACACTGAAGCTTTCTTT. Its translation is CASNLAGVDTEAFF. This chain links TRBV9 with TRBJ1-1, with a possible D match to TRBD1 (5 bases). The CDR3 is 14 residues long. The ends were cut back, 6 bases at V and 3 bases at J, with 15 bases in the middle. Germline-derived CDR1 and CDR2 are SGDLS and YYNGEE.

This clonotype was counted many times. The genes are TRBV20-1 and TRBJ2-5, with 8 positions matching TRBD1. CDR3 length: 13 residues. Germline values: CDR1 DFQATT, CDR2 SNEGSKA (reference sequence). V lost 6 bases to trimming and J lost 4 bases; unmatched junction nucleotides: 7. CDR3 protein: CSATGQGGETQYF. CDR3 nucleotide sequence: TGCAGTGCAACAGGACAGGGCGGAGAGACCCAGTACTTC.

This sequence joins TRBV7-3 and TRBJ2-1, with 10 bases identical to TRBD1. CDR3 length: 13 amino acids. Germline V gene data show CDR1 as SGHTA and CDR2 as FQGTGA. With 5 bases clipped from V and 10 bases from J, the junction kept 5 bases outside the gene matches. The CDR3 DNA is TGTGCCAGCAGCACTGGACAGGGGGGAGAGCAGTTCTTC. It codes for CASSTGQGGEQFF.

The V and J genes are TRBV5-1 and TRBJ1-2, with 10 positions matching TRBD1. V lost 3 bases to trimming and J lost 2 bases; unmatched junction nucleotides: 7. Germline V CDR1 and CDR2: SGHRS, YFSETQ. CDR3 length equals 16 residues. This CDR3 reads CASSSGTGVPNYGYTF. The CDR3 nucleotides are TGCGCCAGCAGCTCCGGGACAGGGGTCCCCAACTATGGCTACACCTTC.

Concerning this clonotype itself: The junction shows a germline mismatch at one end, possibly a read error. V gene TRBV5-1 combines with J gene TRBJ2-6, with D hard to call. This CDR3 comprises 16 residues. Germline CDR1 reads SGHRS; CDR2 reads YFSETQ. CDR3 bases: TGCGCCAGCAGCTCCCAGCAATTGATTGGGGTCAACGTCCTGACTTTC. Its protein is CASSSQQLIGVNVLTF.

V is TRBV15 and J is TRBJ1-3; the D gene is possibly TRBD1 (6 bases). The CDR3 sequence is 16 residues long. Germline assignment: CDR1 LNHNV and CDR2 YYDKDF (reference sequence). The ends were cut back, 0 bases at V and 3 bases at J, with 12 bases in the middle. As DNA, the CDR3 is TGTGCCACCAGCAGAGACCCAAGGGGGAGTGGAAACACCATATATTTT. As protein: CATSRDPRGSGNTIYF.

This clonotype was observed a few times. The chain has TRBV28 and TRBJ2-5; 10 bases map to TRBD1. The V and J ends lost 2 bases and 5 bases, in that order; junction bases with no gene match: 8. The CDR3 contains 16 residues. Germline CDR1 is MDHEN and CDR2 is SYDVKM. The CDR3 nucleotides read TGTGCCAGCAGTTTACTTCCGACAGGGGGCGGTGAGACCCAGTACTTC. Its protein is CASSLLPTGGGETQYF.

With regard to this clonotype: One end of the junction varies from germline; a read error may be responsible. V and J are TRBV12-3 or TRBV12-4 and TRBJ1-5; weak D call: TRBD1 (5 bases). The CDR3 consists of 14 residues. CDR3 DNA: TGTACCAGCAGTTTATCAGGGCGACATCAGCCCCAGCATTTT. Residues: CTSSLSGRHQPQHF.

This clonotype was recorded a few times. The CDR3: CASSTRGGNQPQHF. CDR3 bases: TGTGCCAGCAGTACGAGGGGAGGCAATCAGCCCCAGCATTTT. The chain links TRBV12-3 or TRBV12-4 to TRBJ1-5; tentative D call: TRBD1 (5 bases). CDR3 length: 14 residues. Trimming took off 5 bases at V and 2 bases at J, with 10 bases between the two ends.

At least ten counts were recorded for this clonotype. The V and J genes are TRBV30 and TRBJ2-1; D not certain. Germline assignment: CDR1 GTSNPN and CDR2 SVGIG (reference sequence). This CDR3 spans 13 amino acids. With 2 bases removed from V and 5 bases from J, the gap between germline ends came to 10 bases. This CDR3 is CAWSLGSNNEQFF. CDR3 sequence (DNA): TGTGCCTGGAGTTTAGGGTCAAACAATGAGCAGTTCTTC.

This chain uses TRBV4-1 with TRBJ2-5; D might be TRBD1 or TRBD2, each matching 5 bases. Germline CDR1 is MGHRA and CDR2 is YSYEKL. Trimming took off 1 base at V and 4 bases at J, with 7 bases between the two ends. The CDR3 runs 13 residues. CDR3 sequence reads: CASSQGGLETQYF. The CDR3 coding sequence is TGCGCCAGCAGCCAAGGGGGGTTAGAGACCCAGTACTTC.

A few counts support this clonotype. The chain employs TRBV20-1 and TRBJ2-3, with 8 bases fitting TRBD2. V shed 6 bases and J 2 bases; nucleotides not matched to a gene: 10. Germline CDR1 and CDR2: DFQATT and SNEGSKA (reference sequence). The CDR3 covers 15 residues. The chain's CDR3 is CSATHGTRVTDTQYF. The CDR3, as DNA: TGCAGTGCCACCCATGGGACTAGAGTCACAGATACGCAGTATTTT.

The chain joins TRBV9 to TRBJ2-5; 9 nucleotides line up with TRBD1. The junction had 7 bases not matched to a gene; V was cut back by 2 bases and J by 5 bases. Germline CDR1 and CDR2: SGDLS and YYNGEE. The CDR3 is 15 residues long. The DNA of the CDR3 is TGTGCCAGCAGCGTCCGGGACAGGGAGGTGGAGACCCAGTACTTC. It encodes CASSVRDREVETQYF. Together with reference TRBV9 and TRBJ2-5, the CDR3 gives the full variable domain: DSGVTQTPKHLITATGQRVTLRCSPRSGDLSVYWYQQSLDQGLQFLIQYYNGEERAKGNILERFSAQQFPDLHSELNLSSLELGDSALYFCASSVRDREVETQYFGPGTRLLVL.

This chain joins TRBV20-1 and TRBJ2-5, with D tentatively TRBD2 (6 bases). This CDR3 spans 16 amino acids. Trimming took off 0 bases at V and 5 bases at J, with 19 bases between the two ends. Germline V gene sequence: CDR1 DFQATT, CDR2 SNEGSKA (reference sequence). The CDR3 spells CSARDYARGLSETQYF. DNA of the CDR3: TGCAGTGCTAGAGATTATGCACGGGGACTCTCGGAGACCCAGTACTTC.

Turning to this clonotype: Since a much larger clone is just one base distant, this may be a read error. The chain joins TRBV29-1 to TRBJ2-7; tentatively, D is TRBD1 or TRBD2 (6 bases each). Germline V gene data show CDR1 as SQVTM and CDR2 as ANQGSEA. V was shortened by 6 bases and J by 7 bases, with 28 bases between the two germline ends. CDR3 size: 16 residues. The CDR3: CSVLRDTNPGVNEQYF. The CDR3 coding sequence is TGCAGCGTCCTGCGGGACACTAACCCAGGGGTCAATGAGCAGTACTTC.

This clonotype was observed a few times. This sequence joins TRBV7-2 and TRBJ2-1; no firm D call. The V gene's germline CDR1 is SGHTA and CDR2 FQGNSA. This CDR3 comprises 13 residues. V shed 2 bases and J shed 8 bases, with 10 bases lying between them. The CDR3 coding sequence is TGTGCCAGCAGCTTACGGCGTTCCGATGAGCAGTTCTTC. It specifies CASSLRRSDEQFF.

In this sample, this clonotype turned up a few times. The rearrangement joins TRBV7-2 to TRBJ2-7, with 10 bases matching TRBD1. V lost 5 bases, J lost 5 bases, and 9 bases stayed unmatched. Germline lookup yields CDR1 SGHTA and CDR2 FQGNSA. CDR3 size: 15 residues. CDR3 coding DNA: TGTGCCAGCAGCCGACCCGGGACAGGGGTCCACGAGCAGTACTTC. As protein: CASSRPGTGVHEQYF.

This clonotype was seen only a few times. This chain links TRBV5-1 with TRBJ2-7; 15 bases agree with TRBD2. CDR1 and CDR2 from the germline V gene are SGHRS and YFSETQ. V shed 0 bases and J 5 bases; nucleotides not matched to a gene: 3. This CDR3 is built from 16 residues. The CDR3: CASSLGTSGGVNEQYF. CDR3 nucleotide sequence: TGCGCCAGCAGCTTGGGGACTAGCGGGGGGGTGAACGAGCAGTACTTC. Complete variable domain (other parts from reference TRBV5-1 and TRBJ2-7): KAGVTQTPRYLIKTRGQQVTLSCSPISGHRSVSWYQQTPGQGLQFLFEYFSETQRNKGNFPGRFSGRQFSNSRSEMNVSTLELGDSALYLCASSLGTSGGVNEQYFGPGTRLTVT.

This clonotype has a handful of counts. The chain has TRBV6-5 and TRBJ2-2; no clear D. Trimming stripped 4 bases from V and 4 bases from J, with 10 bases between. Germline V gene lookup returns CDR1 MNHEY and CDR2 SVGAGI. There are 14 residues in the CDR3. In DNA form, the CDR3 reads TGTGCCAGCAGTTTCGGACGGAGCACCGGGGAGCTGTTTTTT. Translation gives CASSFGRSTGELFF.

The CDR3 reads CASSPTSGGAPYQETQYF. DNA for the CDR3: TGTGCCAGCAGTCCAACTAGCGGGGGGGCCCCTTACCAAGAGACCCAGTACTTC. The gene calls are TRBV28 and TRBJ2-5, with 13 bases that match TRBD2. This CDR3 has 18 amino acids. V gave up 5 bases and J gave up 0 bases; unmatched junction bases: 9. Germline lookup yields CDR1 MDHEN and CDR2 SYDVKM.

This clonotype was counted only a few times. The rearrangement uses TRBV20-1 and TRBJ2-5; TRBD2 matches at 9 bases. J was trimmed by 0 bases and V by 1 base; bases with no gene match: 12. The CDR3 is 18 residues long. Germline V gene sequence: CDR1 DFQATT, CDR2 SNEGSKA (reference sequence). The CDR3 spells CSARGVGWRGGNQETQYF. The CDR3 coding sequence is TGCAGTGCTAGAGGGGTCGGTTGGCGGGGGGGCAACCAAGAGACCCAGTACTTC.

This rearrangement joins TRBV4-2 to TRBJ2-7, with D perhaps assigned TRBD1 or TRBD2 (6 bases each). Trimming took off 2 bases at V and 5 bases at J, with 19 bases between the two ends. The CDR3 spans 16 residues. The V gene's germline CDR1 is LGHNA and CDR2 YNFKEQ. The CDR3 protein is CASSQQPGGGVNEQYF. CDR3 DNA sequence: TGTGCCAGCAGCCAACAACCTGGGGGCGGGGTAAACGAGCAGTACTTC.

For this clonotype: A much larger clone lies one base from this, so it may be a read error. CDR3 loop: CASRRDLAGNIQYF. For the CDR3, the DNA is TGTGCCAGCAGAAGGGATCTAGCGGGAAACATTCAGTACTTC. This sequence joins TRBV12-3 or TRBV12-4 and TRBJ2-4; the match to TRBD2 covers 8 bases. The CDR3 loop spans 14 amino acids. After removal of 6 bases from V and 6 bases from J, the junction contained 7 bases not matched to a gene.